Following are 30 T cell receptor beta chains from one sample sequenced in a study of T-cell reconstitution after alpha-beta-depleted transplantation in children. The authors prepared the TCRbeta library with unique molecular identifiers. In TCRdb, the PCR reads were re-called with MiXCR into one record per CDR3 protein. The sample carries 130,000 or so distinct CDR3 sequences, about 9.6% recorded once. Sequencing was performed on PBMCs, mostly from graft donor cells, taken 180 days after TCRalphabeta/CD19-depleted stem cell transplant. These receptors came from a girl less than two years old who had a stem cell transplant for combined immunodeficiency, so the T cells may come from the graft donor.

V and J are TRBV7-2 and TRBJ2-1; D not certain. This CDR3 has 14 residues. Trimming left V 3 bases short and J 1 base short, with 7 bases between. Germline assignment: CDR1 SGHTA and CDR2 FQGNSA. The CDR3 DNA reads TGTGCCAGCAGCTTCCCGGGTTCCTACAATGAGCAGTTCTTC. Translation: CASSFPGSYNEQFF.

In its sample, this clonotype was seen many times. The chain uses TRBV20-1 and TRBJ2-5, with unresolved D. Germline CDR1 reads DFQATT; CDR2 reads SNEGSKA (reference sequence). The CDR3 extends over 12 amino acids. The ends were cut back, 1 base at V and 0 bases at J, with 3 bases in the middle. CDR3 DNA sequence: TGCAGTGCTAGAGCCTACCAAGAGACCCAGTACTTC. This translates into CSARAYQETQYF.

Many counts were recorded for this clonotype. V and J are TRBV10-3 and TRBJ2-5; D unclear. The CDR3 loop spans 14 amino acids. The ends were cut back, 5 bases at V and 5 bases at J, with 15 bases in the middle. Germline values: CDR1 ENHRY, CDR2 SYGVKD. The CDR3 region has the DNA TGTGCCATCAGTCCCCCTGACCGAACGGAGACCCAGTACTTC. It yields the protein CAISPPDRTETQYF.

The chain joins TRBV18 to TRBJ2-5, with TRBD1 matching over 8 bases. The germline V gene has CDR1 KGHSH and CDR2 LQKENI. The trim removed 4 bases at V and 5 bases at J, leaving 6 bases unmatched. The CDR3 consists of 14 residues. CDR3 nucleotides: TGTGCCAGCTCACGGACAGGGAGATCGGAGACCCAGTACTTC. Protein product: CASSRTGRSETQYF.

This clonotype was observed a few times. The chain recombines TRBV29-1 with TRBJ2-7; TRBD2 might be the D (6 bases). The CDR3 has 13 residues. Germline V gene data show CDR1 as SQVTM and CDR2 as ANQGSEA. V lost 4 bases to trimming and J lost 5 bases, with 15 bases between them. In DNA form, the CDR3 reads TGCAGCGTTGCGTTACGACTAGTGGACGAGCAGTACTTC. As protein: CSVALRLVDEQYF.

The sample holds many counts of this clonotype. The V gene is TRBV7-2, the J gene TRBJ2-1; 11 positions agree with TRBD1. J was trimmed by 3 bases and V by 5 bases; bases with no gene match: 6. CDR1 is SGHTA, CDR2 FQGNSA, per germline. This CDR3 has 16 amino acids. CDR3 nucleotide sequence: TGTGCCAGCAGCACCTCCGGGACAGGGGGCTACAATGAGCAGTTCTTC. Amino acid sequence: CASSTSGTGGYNEQFF.

This clonotype was detected a few times. V usage is TRBV9 and J usage is TRBJ2-3; 8 bases align to TRBD2. In germline, CDR1 is SGDLS, CDR2 YYNGEE. V lost 2 bases, J lost 6 bases, and 11 bases stayed unmatched. The length of the CDR3 is 16 residues. CDR3 nucleotides: TGTGCCAGCAGCGTGGAGCGGGGGACCTCTACGGATACGCAGTATTTT. Its protein is CASSVERGTSTDTQYF.

A few counts support this clonotype. The CDR3: CASSLVGKDYGYTF. The CDR3 DNA reads as TGTGCCAGCAGCTTAGTAGGGAAGGACTATGGCTACACCTTC. The rearrangement joins TRBV7-2 to TRBJ1-2; D remains ambiguous. CDR1 is SGHTA and CDR2 is FQGNSA in the germline V gene. The germline V and J ends were trimmed by 1 base and 3 bases, with 9 bases remaining between them. The CDR3 runs to 14 residues. Drawing the rest from reference TRBV7-2 and TRBJ1-2, the complete variable domain is GAGVSQSPSNKVTEKGKDVELRCDPISGHTALYWYRQSLGQGLEFLIYFQGNSAPDKSGLPSDRFSAERTGGSVSTLTIQRTQQEDSAVYLCASSLVGKDYGYTFGSGTRLTVV.

This clonotype was detected ten times or more. V gene TRBV6-1 combines with J gene TRBJ2-7; weak D call: TRBD1 (6 bases). The V end lost 6 bases, the J end lost 2 bases, and 11 bases lay between the germline ends. The CDR3 has 13 residues. Germline-derived CDR1 and CDR2 are MNHNS and SASEGT. The CDR3 DNA reads as TGTGCCAGCAGCCGCCCAGGGGCCTACGAGCAGTACTTC. It is translated as CASSRPGAYEQYF.

Only a few counts were recorded for this clonotype. This chain joins TRBV20-1 and TRBJ2-7; 11 bases are a match to TRBD1. CDR1 is DFQATT and CDR2 is SNEGSKA in the germline V gene (reference sequence). The CDR3 spans 15 residues. With 3 bases clipped from V and 2 bases from J, the junction kept 6 bases outside the gene matches. This CDR3 is CSARFGTGGTYEQYF. The CDR3 nucleotides read TGCAGTGCTAGGTTTGGGACAGGGGGGACCTACGAGCAGTACTTC.

This clonotype was counted a few times. V and J are TRBV20-1 and TRBJ1-1; D is undetermined. The V gene lost 4 bases and the J gene lost 0 bases, with 9 bases spanning the gap. The CDR3 totals 13 residues. Germline V gene data show CDR1 as DFQATT and CDR2 as SNEGSKA (reference sequence). CDR3 residues: CSAMSSMNTEAFF. In DNA, the CDR3 is TGCAGTGCTATGAGTTCCATGAACACTGAAGCTTTCTTT.

This clonotype appeared a few times. The chain recombines TRBV10-3 with TRBJ2-7; 7 bases map to TRBD2. The CDR3 length is 16 residues. V dropped 3 bases and J dropped 0; count of bases not matched to a gene: 8. The germline gives CDR1 ENHRY, CDR2 SYGVKD. CDR3 sequence reads: CAISDPAGRSSYEQYF. DNA for the CDR3: TGTGCCATCAGTGACCCAGCGGGGCGTAGCTCCTACGAGCAGTACTTC.

In its sample, this clonotype was seen many times. The V and J genes are TRBV24-1 and TRBJ2-5; 9 bases match TRBD1. Germline V gives CDR1 KGHDR, CDR2 SFDVKD. V gave up 4 bases and J gave up 5 bases; unmatched junction bases: 7. The CDR3 is 15 amino acids. In DNA form, the CDR3 reads TGTGCCACCAGTGAAAACAGGGGGCGCTGGGAGACCCAGTACTTC. Protein sequence: CATSENRGRWETQYF.

This chain uses TRBV5-1 with TRBJ2-5; TRBD1 is a possible D gene (6 bases). This CDR3 comprises 16 residues. V was shortened by 4 bases and J by 4 bases, with 20 bases between the two germline ends. Germline V CDR1 and CDR2: SGHRS, YFSETQ. CDR3 residues: CASSPRGQSRGETQYF. The CDR3 nucleotides read TGCGCCAGCAGCCCCCGCGGACAGAGCAGGGGAGAGACCCAGTACTTC.

This clonotype was seen a few times. This chain uses TRBV10-3 with TRBJ2-1; 10 nucleotides align to TRBD2. The CDR3 is 16 amino acids. V shed 2 bases, J shed 8 bases, and the junction held 9 bases outside the gene matches. Germline CDR1 is ENHRY and CDR2 is SYGVKD. CDR3: CAISERVTSGSDEQFF. Written as DNA, the CDR3 is TGTGCCATCAGTGAGCGGGTGACTAGCGGGTCCGATGAGCAGTTCTTC.

This clonotype has a handful of counts. The chain employs TRBV5-1 and TRBJ2-5; no firm D call. The CDR3 loop spans 15 amino acids. CDR1 SGHRS and CDR2 YFSETQ come from the germline V gene. With 0 bases removed from V and 3 bases from J, the gap between germline ends came to 12 bases. In DNA, the CDR3 is TGCGCCAGCAGCTTGGGACCCAGAACAGAAGAGACCCAGTACTTC. Its protein is CASSLGPRTEETQYF.

The chain uses TRBV5-6 and TRBJ2-3; 8 bases are a match to TRBD2. Per germline, CDR1 SGHDT and CDR2 YYEEEE. With V trimmed by 2 bases and J by 2 bases, 7 bases remained unmatched. The CDR3 covers 16 residues. The CDR3 DNA reads TGTGCCAGCAGCTTAGAGCGGGGGACCCACACAGATACGCAGTATTTT. It codes for CASSLERGTHTDTQYF.

The chain carries TRBV6-2 or TRBV6-3 and TRBJ2-7; D possibly corresponds to TRBD1 (5 bases). V lost 6 bases, J lost 3 bases, and 12 bases lay in between. Germline V gene lookup returns CDR1 MNHEY and CDR2 SVGEGT. The CDR3 contains 13 residues. This chain's CDR3 is CASSPDSFYEQYF. CDR3 bases: TGTGCCAGCAGCCCCGACAGCTTCTACGAGCAGTACTTC.

In DNA, the CDR3 is TGTGCCAGCAGCCAAGAGGGGGGGGGCCATATTCCTCAGCCCCAGCATTTT. Translation: CASSQEGGGHIPQPQHF. This chain joins TRBV3-1 and TRBJ1-5; maybe TRBD1 (6 bases). CDR1 and CDR2 from the germline V gene are LGHDT and YNNKEL (reference sequence). The CDR3 is 17 amino acids. The ends were cut back, 0 bases at V and 6 bases at J, with 18 bases in the middle. Combining the CDR3 with reference TRBV3-1 and TRBJ1-5 gives the whole variable domain DTAVSQTPKYLVTQMGNDKSIKCEQNLGHDTMYWYKQDSKKFLKIMFSYNNKELIINETVPNRFSPKSPDKAHLNLHINSLELGDSAVYFCASSQEGGGHIPQPQHFGDGTRLSIL.

This sequence joins TRBV6-5 and TRBJ2-7, with TRBD1 identical over 8 bases. Trimming at V came to 8 bases and at J to 3 bases, leaving 9 bases not matched to a gene. CDR1 is MNHEY, CDR2 SVGAGI, per germline. This CDR3 is built from 14 residues. CDR3 sequence reads: CASRSGQGNYEQYF. In DNA, the CDR3 is TGTGCCAGCCGATCCGGACAGGGTAACTACGAGCAGTACTTC.

Here the CDR3 DNA reads TGCGCCAGCAGCCAAGACGGCTACGAGCAGTACTTC. This gives the protein CASSQDGYEQYF. The chain uses TRBV4-3 and TRBJ2-7, with unresolved D. CDR1 is LGHNA and CDR2 is YSLEER in the germline V gene. Trimming took off 0 bases at V and 3 bases at J, with 3 bases between the two ends. The CDR3 length is 12 residues.

This clonotype came up many times. The chain recombines TRBV5-1 with TRBJ2-5; D is unresolved. V lost 4 bases and J 2 bases, leaving 3 bases between the germline ends. The CDR3 is 11 residues long. CDR1 is SGHRS and CDR2 is YFSETQ in the germline V gene. The CDR3 reads CASSAQETQYF. The CDR3 bases are TGCGCCAGCAGCGCGCAAGAGACCCAGTACTTC.

The chain carries TRBV27 and TRBJ2-1; D gene uncertain. Trimming shortened V by 6 bases and J by 8 bases, and 11 bases separated the two germline ends. There are 12 residues in the CDR3. Germline CDR1 and CDR2: MNHEY and SMNVEV (reference sequence). The CDR3 DNA reads as TGTGCCAGCAGCCTCTTGGGCCATGAGCAGTTCTTC. It codes for CASSLLGHEQFF.

Concerning this clonotype itself: This may come from a read error, since a much larger clone is one base off. This chain links TRBV3-1 with TRBJ2-1, with D possibly TRBD2 on 5 matching bases. V was cut by 0 bases and J by 8 bases, with 14 bases left in between. This CDR3 is 15 amino acids long. Germline CDR1 and CDR2: LGHDT and YNNKEL (reference sequence). CDR3 region: CASSQDLSAEDEQFF. The CDR3 region has the DNA TGTGCCAGCAGCCAAGATCTTTCAGCGGAGGATGAGCAGTTCTTC.

This clonotype was seen many times. CDR3 amino acids: CAISEKLQAYEQYF. The CDR3 DNA reads as TGTGCCATCAGTGAAAAACTTCAAGCCTACGAGCAGTACTTC. The chain uses TRBV10-3 and TRBJ2-7; D gene uncertain. The CDR3 runs to 14 residues. The V and J ends lost 3 bases and 2 bases respectively, with 11 bases between them. CDR1 ENHRY and CDR2 SYGVKD come from the germline V gene.

V gene TRBV9 combines with J gene TRBJ2-5; TRBD2 aligns across 7 bases. The CDR3 consists of 15 residues. Germline loops: CDR1 SGDLS, CDR2 YYNGEE. After removal of 0 bases from V and 4 bases from J, the junction contained 6 bases not matched to a gene. The chain's CDR3 is CASSVGGGSAETQYF. Here the CDR3 DNA reads TGTGCCAGCAGCGTAGGGGGCGGGAGCGCAGAGACCCAGTACTTC.

This rearrangement joins TRBV29-1 to TRBJ2-7; D is ambiguous. The length of the CDR3 is 12 residues. The V gene lost 3 bases and the J gene lost 2 bases, with 8 bases spanning the gap. The germline gives CDR1 SQVTM, CDR2 ANQGSEA. CDR3 bases: TGCAGCGTTGATTCTGGGACCTACGAGCAGTACTTC. Protein product: CSVDSGTYEQYF.

The genes are TRBV18 and TRBJ2-7; 7 nucleotides line up with TRBD1. The V gene end was trimmed by 3 bases and the J gene end by 4 bases; junction bases not matched to a gene: 6. This CDR3 has 14 residues. Per the germline V gene, CDR1 is KGHSH and CDR2 is LQKENI. In DNA, the CDR3 is TGTGCCAGCTCACCCCGGGACAGACCTTACGAGCAGTACTTC. Translated, it gives CASSPRDRPYEQYF.

This sequence joins TRBV20-1 and TRBJ2-7; 9 nucleotides match TRBD1. Per the germline V gene, CDR1 is DFQATT and CDR2 is SNEGSKA (reference sequence). After removal of 6 bases from V and 5 bases from J, the junction contained 8 bases not matched to a gene. This CDR3 contains 13 residues. DNA of the CDR3: TGCAGTGCGCGCCGGGACAGGGCTAACGAGCAGTACTTC. Protein: CSARRDRANEQYF.

This chain joins TRBV5-5 and TRBJ2-1, with D possibly matching TRBD2 (6 bases). V lost 0 bases and J lost 8, with 12 bases in between. This CDR3 has 14 amino acids. Looked up from germline, CDR1 is SGHKS and CDR2 is YYEKEE (reference sequence). The CDR3 spells CASSLGPGVDEQFF. Written as DNA, the CDR3 is TGTGCCAGCAGCTTGGGTCCGGGAGTTGATGAGCAGTTCTTC.